The clone carrying this T cell receptor beta chain has a handful of counts. Its antigen is still unknown. This sample stems from a study of T-cell reconstitution after alpha-beta-depleted transplantation in children. Germline V gene lookup returns CDR1 LNHNV and CDR2 YYDKDF (reference sequence). The CDR3 spans 16 residues. The J segment lost 3 bases and the V segment lost 0 bases, leaving 5 bases of the junction unmatched. Unique molecular identifiers were incorporated during preparation of the TCRbeta library. TCRdb ran MiXCR on the PCR reads and lists one entry per CDR3 protein. The table includes around 450,000 distinct CDR3 sequences, around 16% detected once. Regarding the study as a whole: From newly produced T cells came most of the T-cell counts and diversity one year after transplant. It was reported that alpha-beta T cells came from several hundred expanded graft clones (about two months after transplant). Surviving recipient cells, namely T cells and thymic progenitors, were the source of high day-60 TCRbeta diversity in some patients.

This material consisted of PBMCs, mostly from graft donor cells, taken 360 days after TCRalphabeta/CD19-depleted stem cell transplant. This chain uses TRBV15 with TRBJ2-3, with 8 nucleotides matching TRBD1. The sequence came from a boy under two years old who had a stem cell transplant for Wiskott-Aldrich syndrome, so the T cells may come from the graft donor. CDR3 nucleotides: TGTGCCACCAGCAGAGACGGACAGGGATTTACAGATACGCAGTATTTT. Encoded protein: CATSRDGQGFTDTQYF.